This T cell receptor (beta chain) was recorded in a study of blood T cells in healthy people across ages. The authors ran a second PCR of roughly 6 to 12 cycles using a sample-barcoded 5' primer and a J-beta primer mix. In TCRdb, the 5' RACE reads were re-called with MiXCR into one record per CDR3 protein. The data hold 1.5 million to 2 million distinct CDR3 sequences, with around 50% observed a single time. This clonotype came up a few times. What it recognizes is unknown. Study observations and caveats: Higher diversity, along with more naive CD4+ cells, distinguished long-lived donors from aged donors. Older individuals had lower TCR beta diversity per million T cells (the decline was roughly linear).

Each donor's blood draw was approximately 10 milliliters of peripheral blood. The CDR3 contains 12 residues. The junction had 5 bases not matched to a gene; V was cut back by 4 bases and J by 12 bases. CDR1 is DFQATT, CDR2 SNEGSKA, per germline (reference sequence). The sequencing sample was made of blood. This chain links TRBV20-1 with TRBJ2-1; 11 bases match TRBD2. This clonotype originated in a woman in her thirties or forties in good health. The CDR3 here is CSAIAGGPWQFF. In DNA form, the CDR3 reads TGCAGTGCTATAGCGGGGGGGCCTTGGCAGTTCTTC.